This T cell receptor beta chain was identified during a study of T cells in narcolepsy. In this sample, this clone turned up once. CDR1 SGHTA and CDR2 FQGNSA come from the germline V gene. V lost 5 bases and J 0 bases, leaving 17 bases between the germline ends. The CDR3 consists of 17 residues. The protocol was immunoSEQ multiplex PCR, while the TCRdb copy is restricted to in-frame clones and leaves out a portion. This table holds tens of thousands of clones, approximately 86% found once. This sequence originates from a human donor with narcolepsy. Sequencing was performed on CD45RA- memory CD4+ T cells from PBMCs. This sequence joins TRBV7-2 and TRBJ2-1; D is possibly TRBD1 or TRBD2 (5 bases each). Written as DNA, the CDR3 is TGTGCCAGCAGCCCGAGGGTCGCAGGGAGCTCCTACAATGAGCAGTTCTTC. Its translation is CASSPRVAGSSYNEQFF. Looking up the rest from reference TRBV7-2 and TRBJ2-1 gives the full variable domain: GAGVSQSPSNKVTEKGKDVELRCDPISGHTALYWYRQSLGQGLEFLIYFQGNSAPDKSGLPSDRFSAERTGGSVSTLTIQRTQQEDSAVYLCASSPRVAGSSYNEQFFGPGTRLTVL.